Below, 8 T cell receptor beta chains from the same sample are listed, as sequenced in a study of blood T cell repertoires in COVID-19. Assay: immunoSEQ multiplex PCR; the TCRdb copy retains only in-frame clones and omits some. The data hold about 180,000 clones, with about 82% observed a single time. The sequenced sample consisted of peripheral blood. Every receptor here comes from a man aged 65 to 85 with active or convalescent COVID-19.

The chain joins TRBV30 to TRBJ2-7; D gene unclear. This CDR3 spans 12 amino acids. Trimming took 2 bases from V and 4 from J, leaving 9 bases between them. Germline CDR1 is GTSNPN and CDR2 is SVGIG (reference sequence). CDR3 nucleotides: TGTGCCTGGAGTCTCGGAGTTTACGAGCAGTACTTC. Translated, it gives CAWSLGVYEQYF.

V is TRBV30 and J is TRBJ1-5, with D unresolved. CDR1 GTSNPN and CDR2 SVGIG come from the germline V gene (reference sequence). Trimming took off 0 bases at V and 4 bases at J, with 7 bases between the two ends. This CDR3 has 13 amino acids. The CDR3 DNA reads TGTGCCTGGAGTGTGGCAGATAATCAGCCCCAGCATTTT. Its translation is CAWSVADNQPQHF.

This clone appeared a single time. CDR3 region: CASSVGSHVGTGELFF. CDR3 DNA: TGTGCCAGTAGTGTGGGCTCCCACGTGGGCACCGGGGAGCTGTTTTTT. V is TRBV19 and J is TRBJ2-2; unclear D gene. V was pared by 5 bases and J by 4 bases, with 17 bases between. Looked up from germline, CDR1 is LNHDA and CDR2 is SQIVND (reference sequence). The CDR3 extends over 16 amino acids.

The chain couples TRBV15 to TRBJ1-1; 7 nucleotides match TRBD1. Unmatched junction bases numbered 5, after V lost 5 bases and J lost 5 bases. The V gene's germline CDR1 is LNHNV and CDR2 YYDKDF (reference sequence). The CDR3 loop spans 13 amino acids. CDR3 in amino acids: CATSARGRTEAFF. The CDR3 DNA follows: TGTGCCACCAGCGCGAGGGGGCGGACTGAAGCTTTCTTT.

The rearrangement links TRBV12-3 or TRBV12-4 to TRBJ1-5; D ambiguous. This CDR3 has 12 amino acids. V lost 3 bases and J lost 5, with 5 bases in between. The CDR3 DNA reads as TGTGCCAGCAGTTTTTCGGATCAGCCCCAGCATTTT. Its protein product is CASSFSDQPQHF.

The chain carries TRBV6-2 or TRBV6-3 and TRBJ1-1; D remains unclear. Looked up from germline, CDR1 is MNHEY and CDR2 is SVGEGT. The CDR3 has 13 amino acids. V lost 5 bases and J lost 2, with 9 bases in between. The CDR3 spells CASSDTRNTEAFF. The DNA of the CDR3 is TGTGCCAGCAGTGACACACGTAACACTGAAGCTTTCTTT.

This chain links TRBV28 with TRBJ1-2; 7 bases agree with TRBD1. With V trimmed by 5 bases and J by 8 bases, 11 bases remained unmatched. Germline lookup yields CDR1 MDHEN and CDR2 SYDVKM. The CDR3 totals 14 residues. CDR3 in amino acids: CASSTPTGRFGYTF. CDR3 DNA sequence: TGTGCCAGCAGTACACCGACAGGGAGGTTCGGCTACACCTTC.

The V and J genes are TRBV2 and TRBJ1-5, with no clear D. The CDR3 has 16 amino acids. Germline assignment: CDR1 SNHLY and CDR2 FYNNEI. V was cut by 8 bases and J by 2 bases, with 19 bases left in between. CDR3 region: CASATGIANGNQPQHF. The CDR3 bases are TGTGCCAGCGCGACGGGGATTGCGAATGGCAATCAGCCCCAGCATTTT.